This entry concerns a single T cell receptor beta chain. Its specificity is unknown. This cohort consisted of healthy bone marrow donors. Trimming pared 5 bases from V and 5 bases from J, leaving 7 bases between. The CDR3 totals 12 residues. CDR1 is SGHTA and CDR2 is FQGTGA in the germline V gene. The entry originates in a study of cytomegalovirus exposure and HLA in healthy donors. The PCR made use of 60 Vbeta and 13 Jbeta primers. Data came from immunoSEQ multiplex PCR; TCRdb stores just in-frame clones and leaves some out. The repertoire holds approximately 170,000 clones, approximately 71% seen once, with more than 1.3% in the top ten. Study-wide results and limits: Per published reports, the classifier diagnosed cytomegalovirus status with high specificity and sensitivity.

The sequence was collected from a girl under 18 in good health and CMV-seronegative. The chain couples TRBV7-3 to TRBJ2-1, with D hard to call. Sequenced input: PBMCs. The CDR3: CASSPPDNEQFF. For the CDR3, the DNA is TGTGCCAGCAGCCCCCCGGACAATGAGCAGTTCTTC.